This T cell receptor (beta chain) derives from a study of blood T cell repertoires in COVID-19. Authors' methods: Reference gene primer amplification yielded estimated nucleated cell counts. Method: immunoSEQ multiplex PCR; TCRdb's copy keeps in-frame clones and lacks some. V and J calls and clone size follow that table, whereas D and trimming were derived from the DNA. The profile covers about 150,000 clones, with 84% appearing a single time and around 6.7% taken by the ten largest. The germline V and J ends were trimmed by 6 bases and 14 bases, with 23 bases remaining between them. The germline CDR1 and CDR2 sequences are ENHRY and SYGVKD. CDR3 size: 14 residues.

The clonotype originates from a woman aged 50 to 60 in a cohort sampled during active or convalescent COVID-19. The V gene is TRBV10-3, the J gene TRBJ1-3; D perhaps matches TRBD1 (5 bases). The sequencing input was peripheral blood. CDR3 DNA sequence: TGTGCCATCAGAAACTCCGGGACTATGACTCCGGTATATTTT. It codes for CAIRNSGTMTPVYF.